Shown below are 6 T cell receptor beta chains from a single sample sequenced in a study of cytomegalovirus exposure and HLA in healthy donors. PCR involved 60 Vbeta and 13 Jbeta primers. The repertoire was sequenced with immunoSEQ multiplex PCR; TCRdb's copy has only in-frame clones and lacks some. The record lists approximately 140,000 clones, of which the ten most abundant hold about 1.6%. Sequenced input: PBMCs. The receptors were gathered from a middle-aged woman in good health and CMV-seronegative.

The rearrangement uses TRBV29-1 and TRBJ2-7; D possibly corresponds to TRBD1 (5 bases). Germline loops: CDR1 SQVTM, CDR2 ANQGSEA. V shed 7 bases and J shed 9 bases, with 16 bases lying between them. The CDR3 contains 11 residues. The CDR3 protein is CSAGQWSAQYF. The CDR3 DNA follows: TGCAGCGCCGGACAATGGTCGGCGCAGTACTTC.

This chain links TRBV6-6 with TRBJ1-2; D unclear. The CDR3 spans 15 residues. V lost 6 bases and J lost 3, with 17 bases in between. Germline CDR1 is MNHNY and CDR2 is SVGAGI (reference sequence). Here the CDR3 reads CASSPGAGLDYGYTF. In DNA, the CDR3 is TGTGCCAGCAGCCCGGGCGCGGGTTTGGACTATGGCTACACCTTC.

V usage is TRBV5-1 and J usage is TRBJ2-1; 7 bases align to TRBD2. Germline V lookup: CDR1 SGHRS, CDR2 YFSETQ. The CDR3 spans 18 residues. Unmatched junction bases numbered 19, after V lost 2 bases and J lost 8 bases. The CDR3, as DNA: TGCGCCAGCAGCTTACGGGGAGGGAGGGAATACCGGGAGGATGAGCAGTTCTTC. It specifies CASSLRGGREYREDEQFF.

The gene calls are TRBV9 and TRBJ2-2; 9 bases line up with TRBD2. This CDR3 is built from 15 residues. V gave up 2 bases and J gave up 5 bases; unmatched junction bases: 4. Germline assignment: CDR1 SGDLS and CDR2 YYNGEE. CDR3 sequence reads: CASSVAGGLTGELFF. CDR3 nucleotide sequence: TGTGCCAGCAGCGTGGCGGGGGGGCTTACCGGGGAGCTGTTTTTT.

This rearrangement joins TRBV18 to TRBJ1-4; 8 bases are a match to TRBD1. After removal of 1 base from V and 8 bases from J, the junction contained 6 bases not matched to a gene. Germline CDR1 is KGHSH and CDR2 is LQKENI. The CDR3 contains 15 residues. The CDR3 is CASSPLGQGGEKLFF. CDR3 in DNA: TGTGCCAGCTCACCACTAGGACAGGGCGGGGAAAAACTGTTTTTT.

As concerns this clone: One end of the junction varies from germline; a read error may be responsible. DNA for the CDR3: TGTGCTAGCAGCATCGGACAGGGGCGCCAAGAGACCCAGTACTTC. Translating it yields CASSIGQGRQETQYF. The V and J genes are TRBV7-7 and TRBJ2-5, with TRBD1 identical over 9 bases. CDR1 is SSHAT and CDR2 is FNYEAQ in the germline V gene (reference sequence). CDR3 length equals 15 residues. Filled out from reference TRBV7-7 and TRBJ2-5, the complete variable domain reads GAGVSQSPRYKVTKRGQDVTLRCDPISSHATLYWYQQALGQGPEFLTYFNYEAQPDKSGLPSDRFSAERPEGSISTLTIQRTEQRDSAMYRCASSIGQGRQETQYFGPGTRLLVL.